This T cell receptor (beta chain) was sequenced for a study of CD8 T cells in ankylosing spondylitis. Study outcomes and limitations: Within matched ankylosing spondylitis synovial fluid, disease-linked clones were reportedly significantly enriched. What seemed typical of ankylosing spondylitis blood was a TCR beta motif built from several highly homologous variants. Earlier studies detected some motif variants in reactive arthritis synovial fluid and blood.

This clonotype was counted only a few times. Its antigen is still unknown. The authors made TCR beta libraries by quantitative 5'-RACE with molecular barcodes. From the 5' RACE reads, TCRdb called clonotypes with MiXCR, one entry per CDR3 protein. The table lists around 770,000 distinct CDR3 sequences, about 20% of them singletons. The CDR3 has 15 amino acids. Germline-derived CDR1 and CDR2 are MNHNS and SASEGT. Trimming removed 2 bases at V and 6 bases at J, with 16 bases between. This chain joins TRBV6-1 and TRBJ1-2, with D possibly being TRBD1 (5 bases). This TCR came from a male donor with ankylosing spondylitis. Sample: blood, either unsorted or a sorted T cell fraction (not recorded which). CDR3 DNA sequence: TGTGCCAGCAGTGAAAACGAGAGGGACCCCCATGGCTACACCTTC. Its translation is CASSENERDPHGYTF.